Listed below are T cell receptor beta chains from one sample, sequenced in a study of T cell responses to AZD1222 COVID-19 vaccine. Clones were read by immunoSEQ multiplex PCR, and TCRdb kept only the in-frame ones, dropping some. The profile covers more than 95,000 clones, with approximately 83% appearing a single time and around 3.9% taken by the ten largest. The material was peripheral blood, obtained on day 0 of MenACWY control vaccination. Receptors originate from an adult in good health. Each CDR3 is given without its conserved first and last residue. Fields, in order: J gene, V gene, CDR3 protein.

TRBJ1-1 | TRBV2 | ASGIRGLRNTEAF
TRBJ2-7 | TRBV4-1 | ASSQDPTTPYEQY
TRBJ2-2 | TRBV7-9 | ASSKTRTGSGSGELF
TRBJ1-1 | TRBV30 | AWSGSQGVNTEAF
TRBJ2-7 | TRBV13 | ASLFSGGDSYEQY
TRBJ2-1 | TRBV4-3 | ASSQSRTGYNEQF
TRBJ2-6 | TRBV7-3 | ASSSSGANVLT
TRBJ2-7 | TRBV6-5 | ASNQPGGHEQY
TRBJ1-2 | TRBV18 | ASSLDRGGRNYGYT
TRBJ2-5 | TRBV5-1 | ASSLGVERTQY
TRBJ1-6 | TRBV4-1 | ASSLGLGFGSPLH
TRBJ2-2 | TRBV24-1 | ATQDRAGTGELF
TRBJ1-2 | TRBV19 | ASLSNGRGYGYT
TRBJ1-2 | TRBV7-6 | ASSPNKGGDGYT
TRBJ2-7 | TRBV28 | ASSLYREFN
TRBJ2-1 | TRBV6-5 | ASSPGRGNEQF
TRBJ2-7 | TRBV5-4 | ASSSWDSLSYEQY
TRBJ2-3 | TRBV24-1 | ATSLTGATDTQY
TRBJ1-5 | TRBV18 | ASSPPGQTSNQPQH
TRBJ1-2 | TRBV30 | AWSVGPGGYT
TRBJ2-3 | TRBV2 | ASTGEVTDTQY
TRBJ1-5 | TRBV19 | ASSLWDSGIDQPQH
TRBJ1-2 | TRBV28 | ASRRTGTAYT
TRBJ2-1 | TRBV5-4 | ASSPWSGGASDEQF
TRBJ2-1 | TRBV4-3 | ASSLYGLATEQF
TRBJ2-3 | TRBV3-1/TRBV3-2 | ASSQVGQTRRYTQY
TRBJ1-1 | TRBV19 | ASSIGDRGTEAF
TRBJ2-7 | TRBV11-2 | ASSPPGQGAYEQY
TRBJ2-4 | TRBV7-2 | ASSSYAVALLNIQY
TRBJ1-5 | TRBV28 | ASRATGRDQPQH
TRBJ1-1 | TRBV18 | ASSLAGTGDMNTEAF
TRBJ1-1 | TRBV7-9 | ASSRQAYGEAF
TRBJ2-7 | TRBV4-3 | ASSQEYGRRTYEQY
TRBJ2-2 | TRBV7-9 | ASSLAVNTGELF
TRBJ1-2 | TRBV7-9 | ASSSQSPTGSYT
TRBJ1-2 | TRBV7-9 | ASSPTPGTGANYGYT
TRBJ1-2 | TRBV18 | ASSPLVGRDNYGYT
TRBJ1-3 | TRBV18 | ASSPQRSESSGNTIY
TRBJ2-3 | TRBV4-2 | ASSPFGGGSVDTQY
TRBJ1-2 | TRBV28 | ASSFRAYGYT
TRBJ2-5 | TRBV11-3 | ASSPDRMETQY
TRBJ1-2 | TRBV19 | ASKSRVLRRGYT
TRBJ1-1 | TRBV3-1/TRBV3-2 | ASSQVGEAF
TRBJ2-5 | TRBV25-1 | ASPGVAGGLGQY